Listed below are T cell receptor beta chains from one sample, sequenced in a study of cytomegalovirus exposure and HLA in healthy donors. Clones were sequenced by immunoSEQ multiplex PCR, and TCRdb holds only the in-frame ones, with some missing. The sample records 250,000 to 350,000 clones, roughly 88% being singletons. Material for sequencing was PBMCs. These receptors all come from a middle-aged man in good health and CMV-seropositive. CDR3s include the opening cysteine and the closing phenylalanine or tryptophan. D genes are given only for firm matches. Some rows have no size entry. The others give once, few or many, or a class for an expanded clone.

cdr3_nt cdr3_aa j_call v_call d_call clone_size
TGTGCCAGCACCGCGGAAGGCACCGGGGAGCTGTTTTTT CASTAEGTGELFF TRBJ2-2 TRBV25-1 NA NA
TGCGCCAGCAGATGGACAGCTAACTATGGCTACACCTTC CASRWTANYGYTF TRBJ1-2 TRBV5-1 NA once
TGTGCCAGCAGCTTGGTACAGGGGGCGGATGGCTACACCTTC CASSLVQGADGYTF TRBJ1-2 TRBV5-4 TRBD1 NA
TGTGCCAGCAGCTCTCTGGGAGACTACGAGCAGTACTTC CASSSLGDYEQYF TRBJ2-7 TRBV7-9 NA NA
TGTGCCAGTAGAAGACAGGGGGCCAGCACAGATACGCAGTATTTT CASRRQGASTDTQYF TRBJ2-3 TRBV19 TRBD1 NA
TGTGCCAGTAGTATCCGGGACAGCGACACAGATACGCAGTATTTT CASSIRDSDTDTQYF TRBJ2-3 TRBV19 TRBD1 NA
TGCAGCGTTGAAGGTGTGCGGGAGTGGTTCTACAATGAGCAGTTCTTC CSVEGVREWFYNEQFF TRBJ2-1 TRBV29-1 TRBD2 NA
TGTGCCAGCAGCCCTCCCCCCGGGGAGCTGTTTTTT CASSPPPGELFF TRBJ2-2 TRBV7-2 NA NA
TGTGCCAGCAGACGGGACAATTACTACGAGCAGTACTTC CASRRDNYYEQYF TRBJ2-7 TRBV11-2 NA once
TGTGCCAGCAGCTTAGTTTCTAGCGGCCTTGGAGATACGCAGTATTTT CASSLVSSGLGDTQYF TRBJ2-3 TRBV7-9 TRBD2 NA
TGTGCCAGCAGCGCAGGGACTAGCGGGATGTACGAGCAGTACTTC CASSAGTSGMYEQYF TRBJ2-7 TRBV6-1 TRBD2 NA
TGTGCCAGCAGCTTAGTGGGACTAGCAGGTTACGAGCAGTACTTC CASSLVGLAGYEQYF TRBJ2-7 TRBV11-2 TRBD2 NA
TGTGCCAGCAGCTTAGCGGGGGATAGCGGGAGTTCCTACGAGCAGTACTTC CASSLAGDSGSSYEQYF TRBJ2-7 TRBV7-8 TRBD2 NA
TGTGCCAGCAGCCAAGACCCGGGACAGGGCTACGAGCAGTACTTC CASSQDPGQGYEQYF TRBJ2-7 TRBV4-2 TRBD1 NA
TGTGCCAGCAGTTTCTGGGGCCGAGAGCAGTACTTC CASSFWGREQYF TRBJ2-7 TRBV28 NA NA
TGTGCCAGCAGTTCCGGGACAAAGAATTATGGCTACACCTTC CASSSGTKNYGYTF TRBJ1-2 TRBV28 NA NA
TGCGCCAGCAGCTTGGAAGGCGGGAGCTACAATGAGCAGTTCTTC CASSLEGGSYNEQFF TRBJ2-1 TRBV5-1 TRBD2 NA
TGTGCCAGCAGCGTAGCTGGGAGCTCTGGGGCCAACGTCCTGACTTTC CASSVAGSSGANVLTF TRBJ2-6 TRBV9 NA NA
TGTGCCAGCAGTTACTCGAACGGCGGGAGGGATACGCAGTATTTT CASSYSNGGRDTQYF TRBJ2-3 TRBV6-5 TRBD2 NA
TGCAGCGTTGAAGAACCCAGGGAAGATGGCTACACCTTC CSVEEPREDGYTF TRBJ1-2 TRBV29-1 NA NA
TGTGCCAGCTCGCCCGAGGATGGCGGGCCCTCCTACGAGCAGTACTTC CASSPEDGGPSYEQYF TRBJ2-7 TRBV18 NA NA
TGTGCCAGCAGGGGACAGGGTGAAGTAGATACGCAGTATTTT CASRGQGEVDTQYF TRBJ2-3 TRBV27 TRBD1 NA
TGTGCCAGCAGCTTGGCCCGGGGATTTACCTACGAGCAGTACTTC CASSLARGFTYEQYF TRBJ2-7 TRBV5-6 NA NA
TGTGCCAGCAGCCAAGTATCAGACTCCTACGAGCAGTACTTC CASSQVSDSYEQYF TRBJ2-7 TRBV4-2 NA NA
TGTGCCAGCAGTTTATTTAAAACGGGGTACGAGCAGTACTTC CASSLFKTGYEQYF TRBJ2-7 TRBV27 NA NA
TGTGCCAGCAGTGGGGACTTCCTCACCGGGGAGCTGTTTTTT CASSGDFLTGELFF TRBJ2-2 TRBV9 NA NA
TGTGCCAGCACCCAGGGGCCAAACACCGGGGAGCTGTTTTTT CASTQGPNTGELFF TRBJ2-2 TRBV5-4 NA NA
TGCGCCAGCAGCCAAGATCCTAGCGGACGCACAGATACGCAGTATTTT CASSQDPSGRTDTQYF TRBJ2-3 TRBV4-3 TRBD2 few
TGTGCCAGCAGTTCAGTCAAGGGGGTGGGTGAAAAACTGTTTTTT CASSSVKGVGEKLFF TRBJ1-4 TRBV27 NA NA
TGTGCCAGCAGTTCACAAGCGGTCGTCACTGAAGCTTTCTTT CASSSQAVVTEAFF TRBJ1-1 TRBV6-5 NA few
TGTGCCAGCAGTTGGGGACTAGCGGGAGACAATGAGCAGTTCTTC CASSWGLAGDNEQFF TRBJ2-1 TRBV6-5 TRBD2 NA
TGCGCCAGCAGCTTCGGGGGAGGAGAGACCCAGTACTTC CASSFGGGETQYF TRBJ2-5 TRBV5-1 NA NA
TGTGCCAGTAGTACATACAATGAGCAGTTCTTC CASSTYNEQFF TRBJ2-1 TRBV19 NA NA
TGCGCCAGCAGCTTGGGCAGGGGATCGGGCTATGGCTACACCTTC CASSLGRGSGYGYTF TRBJ1-2 TRBV5-1 NA NA
TGTGCCAGCAGCTTAGCGGCGGATCAGCCCCAGCATTTT CASSLAADQPQHF TRBJ1-5 TRBV7-8 NA NA
TGTGCCAGCAGGCCCAGGTTCACCGGGGAGCTGTTTTTT CASRPRFTGELFF TRBJ2-2 TRBV7-2 NA once
TGTGCCAGCAGAACCGGGACAGTTAGCACAGATACGCAGTATTTT CASRTGTVSTDTQYF TRBJ2-3 TRBV6-1 TRBD1 NA
TGCGCCAGCAGCCACGGATACGGGAGGGCCTGGGAGACCCAGTACTTC CASSHGYGRAWETQYF TRBJ2-5 TRBV4-1 TRBD2 NA
TGTGCCAGTAGTATAGGGGCGGGATCTTACGAGCAGTACTTC CASSIGAGSYEQYF TRBJ2-7 TRBV19 NA NA
TGCGCCAGCAGCTTGGGGCGGGAGAGTTTCTACAATGAGCAGTTCTTC CASSLGRESFYNEQFF TRBJ2-1 TRBV5-1 TRBD2 NA
TGTGCCAGTAGTAATCAGGGACAGGCTTTCGAAGATACGCAGTATTTT CASSNQGQAFEDTQYF TRBJ2-3 TRBV19 TRBD1 NA
TGTGCCAGCAGTATCACAGGGTTATACAATGAGCAGTTCTTC CASSITGLYNEQFF TRBJ2-1 TRBV27 NA NA
TGCAGCGTTGATCGCAGCGGAGGAGGCCCTACAGATACGCAGTATTTT CSVDRSGGGPTDTQYF TRBJ2-3 TRBV29-1 NA NA
TGCGCCAGCAGCTTGGTGATGGGGGAGGAGGACAATGAGCAGTTCTTC CASSLVMGEEDNEQFF TRBJ2-1 TRBV5-1 NA NA
TGTGCCAGCAGCGTCCGACAGATTTACGAGCAGTACTTC CASSVRQIYEQYF TRBJ2-7 TRBV21-1 NA NA
TGTGCCAGCAGTTTTGGACAGAACTACGAGCAGTACTTC CASSFGQNYEQYF TRBJ2-7 TRBV27 NA NA
TGTGCCAGCTCTCCAGGGGGCCGAGGGTACGAGCAGTACTTC CASSPGGRGYEQYF TRBJ2-7 TRBV18 TRBD1 few
TGTGCCAGCAGCTTGTCAGGGACTAGTGGCTACACCTTC CASSLSGTSGYTF TRBJ1-2 TRBV5-5 NA NA
TGTTCCAGCAGCGCCACAGGGGGGTCTAATGAAAAACTGTTTTTT CSSSATGGSNEKLFF TRBJ1-4 TRBV7-9 TRBD1 NA
TGTGCCAGCAGCTTGACTAGCGGCACAGATACGCAGTATTTT CASSLTSGTDTQYF TRBJ2-3 TRBV5-6 TRBD2 NA